A single sample is the source of the 24 T cell receptor beta chains below, sequenced in a study of T cell responses to AZD1222 COVID-19 vaccine. The table came from immunoSEQ multiplex PCR; TCRdb's copy has only in-frame clones and leaves some out. The table lists under 200,000 clones, 94% of them singletons. The source material was peripheral blood, sampled on day 0 of AZD1222 vaccination. The source is an adult in good health.

V usage is TRBV6-2 or TRBV6-3 and J usage is TRBJ1-5; D gene uncertain. Trimming cost V 5 bases and J 4 bases, with 12 bases left between them. The CDR3 loop spans 14 amino acids. Germline CDR1 reads MNHEY; CDR2 reads SVGEGT. The CDR3 coding sequence is TGTGCCAGCAGTCCCGTCGATTGGAATCAGCCCCAGCATTTT. This sequence encodes CASSPVDWNQPQHF.

The chain uses TRBV28 and TRBJ1-5, with D perhaps TRBD1 (5 bases). The CDR3 runs 14 residues. The V end was cut by 2 bases, the J end by 3 bases, with 8 bases between. Per germline, CDR1 MDHEN and CDR2 SYDVKM. Here the CDR3 DNA reads TGTGCCAGCAGTTTAGTCAGGGACAATCAGCCCCAGCATTTT. Protein product: CASSLVRDNQPQHF.

Regarding this clone: The same CDR3 can be traced to other DNA sequences in this sample. The gene calls are TRBV28 and TRBJ1-1; the D is unclear. V lost 8 bases and J 1 base, leaving 8 bases between the germline ends. Germline V gene sequence: CDR1 MDHEN, CDR2 SYDVKM. The CDR3 sequence is 12 residues long. The CDR3 region is CASSRGNTEAFF. In DNA form, the CDR3 reads TGTGCCAGCTCTCGGGGGAACACTGAAGCTTTCTTT.

The gene calls are TRBV7-8 and TRBJ1-2, with TRBD1 matching 10 bases. The germline gives CDR1 SGHVS, CDR2 FQNEAQ. The V gene end was trimmed by 6 bases and the J gene end by 8 bases; junction bases not matched to a gene: 3. The CDR3 extends over 12 amino acids. The CDR3 loop reads CASSDRGLGYTF. For the CDR3, the DNA is TGTGCCAGCAGTGACAGGGGGCTGGGCTACACCTTC.

V and J are TRBV2 and TRBJ2-7; D not certain. Germline-derived CDR1 and CDR2 are SNHLY and FYNNEI. CDR3 length: 17 residues. V lost 2 bases, J lost 0 bases, and 17 bases lay in between. Here the CDR3 DNA reads TGTGCCAGCAGTGAATATCCCATTGGCTTAAGCTCCTACGAGCAGTACTTC. Amino acid sequence: CASSEYPIGLSSYEQYF.

The CDR3 DNA follows: TGTGCCAGCAGTTCCGCCAGGGGGGGCACTAATGAAAAACTGTTTTTT. This sequence encodes CASSSARGGTNEKLFF. The J gene is TRBJ1-4, the V gene TRBV28; 7 nucleotides line up with TRBD1. Looked up from germline, CDR1 is MDHEN and CDR2 is SYDVKM. The V segment lost 4 bases and the J segment 2 bases; nucleotides outside the gene matches: 7. The CDR3 loop spans 16 amino acids. The entire variable domain, with the rest obtained from reference TRBV28 and TRBJ1-4, is as follows: DVKVTQSSRYLVKRTGEKVFLECVQDMDHENMFWYRQDPGLGLRLIYFSYDVKMKEKGDIPEGYSVSREKKERFSLILESASTNQTSMYLCASSSARGGTNEKLFFGSGTQLSVL.

The chain carries TRBV12-5 and TRBJ1-1; the D gene is possibly TRBD1 (5 bases). Per the germline V gene, CDR1 is LGHNT and CDR2 is FRNRAP. With 2 bases removed from V and 5 bases from J, the gap between germline ends came to 27 bases. This CDR3 region has 19 residues. The CDR3 reads CASGLPKPSRQGWETEAFF. The CDR3 coding sequence is TGTGCTAGTGGTTTGCCAAAACCATCACGCCAGGGTTGGGAAACTGAAGCTTTCTTT.

The V and J genes are TRBV3-1 (or the pseudogene TRBV3-2) and TRBJ1-5, with 7 positions matching TRBD1. In germline, CDR1 is LGHDT, CDR2 YNNKEL (reference sequence). This CDR3 contains 17 residues. The ends lost 9 bases at V and 1 base at J; junction bases unmatched: 15. The CDR3 DNA reads TGTGCCAGGAGGTTCGAGGGACAGTTCGGAAGCAATCAGCCCCAGCATTTT. This gives the protein CARRFEGQFGSNQPQHF.

This rearrangement joins TRBV19 to TRBJ1-1; a possible D gene is TRBD1 (6 bases). The CDR3 runs 15 residues. V lost 5 bases and J lost 7, with 20 bases in between. Per the germline V gene, CDR1 is LNHDA and CDR2 is SQIVND (reference sequence). CDR3 protein: CASSSRRPGELEAFF. The CDR3 DNA reads as TGTGCCAGTAGTTCACGCCGTCCAGGGGAACTTGAAGCTTTCTTT.

V and J are TRBV7-3 and TRBJ2-3; the D gene is possibly TRBD2 (5 bases). Per germline, CDR1 SGHTA and CDR2 FQGTGA. Trimming took off 1 base at V and 1 base at J, with 12 bases between the two ends. This CDR3 region has 16 residues. The CDR3 protein is CASSLIPSGGTDTQYF. Written as DNA, the CDR3 is TGTGCCAGCAGCTTAATACCCAGCGGCGGCACAGATACGCAGTATTTT.

This chain connects TRBV4-2 to TRBJ1-3; no clear D gene. The CDR3 extends over 15 amino acids. Germline loops: CDR1 LGHNA, CDR2 YNFKEQ. Trimming took off 0 bases at V and 2 bases at J, with 8 bases between the two ends. The CDR3 DNA sequence: TGTGCCAGCAGCCAAGATGAGGACGCTGGAAACACCATATATTTT. Translated: CASSQDEDAGNTIYF.

The sample holds one count of this clone. V usage is TRBV11-2 and J usage is TRBJ1-6, with D maybe TRBD1 (6 bases). The CDR3 is 16 amino acids. Per germline, CDR1 SGHAT and CDR2 FQNNGV. Trimming shortened V by 5 bases and J by 7 bases, and 18 bases separated the two germline ends. The CDR3 is CASSPHGGPVNSPLHF. In DNA, the CDR3 is TGTGCCAGCAGCCCCCACGGGGGGCCAGTAAATTCACCCCTCCACTTT.

This clone appeared once. V usage is TRBV28 and J usage is TRBJ1-3, with D uncertain. CDR3 length: 11 residues. Germline loops: CDR1 MDHEN, CDR2 SYDVKM. V was pared by 10 bases and J by 0 bases, with 4 bases between. CDR3 in DNA: TGTGCCATCTCCTCTGGAAACACCATATATTTT. Its translation is CAISSGNTIYF.

The chain recombines TRBV7-8 with TRBJ2-7, with 8 positions matching TRBD1. Germline V gene sequence: CDR1 SGHVS, CDR2 FQNEAQ. V was pared by 5 bases and J by 2 bases, with 5 bases of the junction left unmatched. This CDR3 contains 14 residues. The chain's CDR3 is CASSRQGPTYEQYF. The CDR3 DNA is TGTGCCAGCAGCCGACAGGGGCCTACCTACGAGCAGTACTTC.

The V gene is TRBV12-5, the J gene TRBJ2-1, with 11 bases that match TRBD2. The germline CDR1 and CDR2 sequences are LGHNT and FRNRAP. The CDR3 runs 15 residues. The V and J ends lost 0 bases and 9 bases, in that order; junction bases with no gene match: 4. CDR3 in DNA: TGTGCTAGTGGTTTGGTAGTAGCGGGAGGGGGTGAGCAGTTCTTC. It specifies CASGLVVAGGGEQFF.

A single count supports this clone. V usage is TRBV15 and J usage is TRBJ1-4; TRBD1 might be the D (5 bases). There are 16 residues in the CDR3. Per the germline V gene, CDR1 is LNHNV and CDR2 is YYDKDF (reference sequence). The V end lost 5 bases, the J end lost 4 bases, and 17 bases lay between the germline ends. CDR3 protein: CATSQARQISNEKLFF. The CDR3 DNA is TGTGCCACCAGCCAAGCCCGACAGATTAGTAATGAAAAACTGTTTTTT.

V and J are TRBV7-2 and TRBJ2-3; TRBD2 aligns across 7 bases. CDR3 length: 16 residues. V gave up 2 bases and J gave up 5 bases; unmatched junction bases: 10. Germline V gene sequence: CDR1 SGHTA, CDR2 FQGNSA. The CDR3 nucleotides read TGTGCCAGCAGCTTATCGGGCGGGAGAAAAGGAGATACGCAGTATTTT. Translation gives CASSLSGGRKGDTQYF.

The chain recombines TRBV9 with TRBJ2-2; TRBD1 matches 8 bases. CDR1 SGDLS and CDR2 YYNGEE come from the germline V gene. The CDR3 spans 15 residues. The trim removed 5 bases at V and 3 bases at J, leaving 6 bases unmatched. The CDR3 coding sequence is TGTGCCAGCAGGTCGACAGGGGCGGACACCGGGGAGCTGTTTTTT. Protein: CASRSTGADTGELFF.

The chain couples TRBV23-1 to TRBJ2-7; D call uncertain. TRBV23-1 is sorted into the ORF group, with uncertain function. Trimming took 3 bases from V and 6 from J, leaving 24 bases between them. The CDR3 runs 17 residues. The CDR3, as DNA: TGCGCCAGCAGTCATCGCCCCGCTAGACCTAAACCAGGCGAGCAGTACTTC. This codes for CASSHRPARPKPGEQYF.

The V gene is TRBV21-1, the J gene TRBJ1-2. TRBV21-1 is an annotated pseudogene. The CDR3 covers 17 residues. The CDR3 DNA reads as TGTGCCAGCAGCAAAGAAGGAGGAGAGCCGCCCTTTTTTGGCTACACCTTC. Encoded protein: CASSKEGGEPPFFGYTF.

The chain links TRBV19 to TRBJ2-7; 9 positions agree with TRBD2. Germline values: CDR1 LNHDA, CDR2 SQIVND (reference sequence). CDR3 size: 15 residues. V lost 3 bases and J lost 4; bases outside the gene matches: 7. The CDR3 DNA reads TGTGCCAGTAGTATTGCTAGCGGGACATTGTACGAGCAGTACTTC. It specifies CASSIASGTLYEQYF.

In DNA, the CDR3 is TGTGCCTGGAGCCCTCAGGCGACAGATGGCTACACCTTC. Translation: CAWSPQATDGYTF. J is TRBJ1-2 and V is TRBV30; perhaps TRBD1 as D (5 bases). The germline V gene encodes CDR1 GTSNPN and CDR2 SVGIG (reference sequence). V lost 3 bases to trimming and J lost 6 bases, with 14 bases between them. This CDR3 has 13 residues.

V gene TRBV2 combines with J gene TRBJ2-3; 8 bases match TRBD1. Trimming cost V 4 bases and J 6 bases; bases outside gene matches: 3. This CDR3 contains 13 residues. Looked up from germline, CDR1 is SNHLY and CDR2 is FYNNEI. The CDR3 sequence: CASSGQGYDTQYF. The DNA for the CDR3 is TGTGCCAGCAGTGGACAGGGGTACGATACGCAGTATTTT.

The chain recombines TRBV27 with TRBJ1-5, with 8 positions matching TRBD1. The CDR3 totals 15 residues. V dropped 9 bases and J dropped 2; count of bases not matched to a gene: 9. The germline V gene encodes CDR1 MNHEY and CDR2 SMNVEV (reference sequence). In DNA, the CDR3 is TGTGCCAGTAGACGGACAGGGCCGGGCAATCAGCCCCAGCATTTT. This encodes CASRRTGPGNQPQHF.